Presented here are 12 T cell receptor beta chains from one specimen sequenced in a study of blood T cell repertoires in COVID-19. Produced via immunoSEQ multiplex PCR; TCRdb's table is partial and in-frame only. The repertoire holds around 130,000 clones, just over 75% seen once, with 10% to 11% in the top ten. The sample taken for sequencing was peripheral blood. Receptors were obtained from a human donor in a cohort sampled during active COVID-19.

The V and J genes are TRBV6-5 and TRBJ1-1; the D is unclear. CDR3 size: 15 residues. Germline values: CDR1 MNHEY, CDR2 SVGAGI. Trimming cost V 0 bases and J 4 bases, with 12 bases left between them. The CDR3 region is CASSYSGGFGTEAFF. CDR3 bases: TGTGCCAGCAGTTACTCGGGAGGGTTCGGCACTGAAGCTTTCTTT.

The J gene is TRBJ2-7, the V gene TRBV11-2; 9 bases line up with TRBD1. V gave up 6 bases and J gave up 9 bases; unmatched junction bases: 15. Germline CDR1 and CDR2: SGHAT and FQNNGV. The CDR3 runs to 15 residues. CDR3 region: CASRRLGDRALAQYF. The CDR3 DNA follows: TGTGCCAGCAGACGGCTCGGGGACAGGGCCTTGGCGCAGTACTTC.

This clone was observed a single time. This chain connects TRBV10-2 to TRBJ2-5; 9 nucleotides agree with TRBD1. The CDR3 covers 16 residues. The trim removed 4 bases at V and 4 bases at J, leaving 10 bases unmatched. Germline assignment: CDR1 WSHSY and CDR2 SAAADI. CDR3 in DNA: TGCGCCAGCAGTGGGAAACAGGGGGCGCTTGGAGAGACCCAGTACTTC. Translation gives CASSGKQGALGETQYF.

This clone was seen a few times. CDR3: CASSPADSRGYTF. CDR3 DNA sequence: TGTGCCAGCTCACCAGCGGACTCGCGGGGCTACACCTTC. The V and J genes are TRBV18 and TRBJ1-2, with D unresolved. Trimming stripped 2 bases from V and 8 bases from J, with 12 bases between. From germline, CDR1 is KGHSH and CDR2 LQKENI. This CDR3 is 13 amino acids long.

The chain carries TRBV12-3 or TRBV12-4 and TRBJ1-2, with 8 bases aligning to TRBD1. V was pared by 5 bases and J by 6 bases, with 5 bases of the junction left unmatched. This CDR3 has 13 amino acids. This chain's CDR3 is CASSLPGQDGYTF. Written as DNA, the CDR3 is TGTGCCAGCAGTCTCCCGGGACAGGATGGCTACACCTTC.

V is TRBV2 and J is TRBJ2-3; TRBD2 might be the D (6 bases). Germline-derived CDR1 and CDR2 are SNHLY and FYNNEI. V was clipped by 7 bases and J by 8 bases, with 19 bases between them. This CDR3 is built from 14 residues. CDR3 nucleotide sequence: TGTGCCAGCATTAGGGGACTGGCGCGGGGTACGCAGTATTTT. Its protein product is CASIRGLARGTQYF.

The chain is built from TRBV7-6 and TRBJ1-4, with TRBD1 matching 7 bases. Trimming at V came to 5 bases and at J to 0 bases, leaving 12 bases not matched to a gene. This CDR3 is 18 amino acids long. Germline CDR1 reads SGHVS; CDR2 reads FNYEAQ. CDR3 DNA sequence: TGTGCCAGCAGCCCGCGGACAGGCGGGGTTTCAACTAATGAAAAACTGTTTTTT. Translation: CASSPRTGGVSTNEKLFF.

This chain connects TRBV7-8 to TRBJ1-1, with 12 bases matching TRBD1. The CDR3 is 17 residues long. Germline V lookup: CDR1 SGHVS, CDR2 FQNEAQ. V lost 5 bases, J lost 4 bases, and 11 bases stayed unmatched. CDR3 residues: CASSPYRDRGPGTEAFF. CDR3 in DNA: TGTGCCAGCAGCCCCTACCGGGACAGGGGGCCTGGCACTGAAGCTTTCTTT.

The V call is TRBV4-1, the J call TRBJ2-3; TRBD2 matches at 11 bases. The CDR3 extends over 16 amino acids. Germline loops: CDR1 MGHRA, CDR2 YSYEKL. After removal of 4 bases from V and 5 bases from J, the junction contained 8 bases not matched to a gene. This CDR3 is CASSPYSGGAVDTQYF. The CDR3 DNA reads TGCGCCAGCAGCCCCTATAGCGGGGGGGCGGTAGATACGCAGTATTTT.

V and J are TRBV5-1 and TRBJ2-2; 14 bases agree with TRBD2. This CDR3 contains 15 residues. CDR1 and CDR2 (germline): SGHRS, YFSETQ. After removal of 7 bases from V and 7 bases from J, the junction contained 6 bases not matched to a gene. CDR3 sequence reads: CASRLAGGQNGELFF. DNA for the CDR3: TGCGCCAGCCGACTAGCGGGGGGGCAAAACGGGGAGCTGTTTTTT.

The J gene is TRBJ1-2, the V gene TRBV29-1; 10 bases map to TRBD1. There are 15 residues in the CDR3. CDR1 is SQVTM and CDR2 is ANQGSEA in the germline V gene. V trimming: 6 bases; J trimming: 4 bases; junction bases outside the gene matches: 11. CDR3: CSVTGGGRTGYGYTF. In DNA form, the CDR3 reads TGCAGCGTGACAGGGGGCGGAAGAACGGGCTATGGCTACACCTTC.

V usage is TRBV5-5 and J usage is TRBJ1-6, with D maybe TRBD1 (5 bases). Trimming removed 4 bases at V and 2 bases at J, with 13 bases between. CDR3 length equals 16 residues. From germline, CDR1 is SGHKS and CDR2 YYEKEE (reference sequence). The chain's CDR3 is CASSVGRTPYNSPLHF. For the CDR3, the DNA is TGTGCCAGCAGCGTTGGTAGGACACCCTATAATTCACCCCTCCACTTT.